The 7 T cell receptor beta chains below come from one sample, sequenced in a study of blood T cell repertoires in COVID-19. The table came from immunoSEQ multiplex PCR; TCRdb's copy has only in-frame clones and leaves some out. Among 150,000 to 200,000 clones listed, 80% were seen once. The sequenced material came from peripheral blood. The receptors shown here come from a man aged 60-69 years with acute or convalescent COVID-19.

The table lists this clone with a count of one. The V gene is TRBV15, the J gene TRBJ2-3; TRBD2 matches 12 bases. Trimming removed 1 base from V and 1 base from J; junction bases left unmatched: 9. There are 19 residues in the CDR3. The germline V gene encodes CDR1 LNHNV and CDR2 YYDKDF (reference sequence). CDR3 bases: TGTGCCACCAGCAGAGGAGGGCTAGCGGGGGGGCAGGGCACAGATACGCAGTATTTT. This translates into CATSRGGLAGGQGTDTQYF.

V usage is TRBV2 and J usage is TRBJ2-3; 11 bases line up with TRBD2. The germline V gene encodes CDR1 SNHLY and CDR2 FYNNEI. Trimming took 6 bases from V and 3 from J; bases not matched to a gene: 5. The CDR3 consists of 15 residues. This CDR3 reads CASRETSGVTDTQYF. In nucleotides, the CDR3 is TGTGCCAGCAGGGAGACTAGCGGGGTGACAGATACGCAGTATTTT.

The J gene is TRBJ1-5, the V gene TRBV21-1; the tabulated D call, TRBD1, remains unverified against the DNA. TRBV21-1 is marked as a pseudogene. This CDR3 contains 16 residues. CDR3 DNA sequence: TGTGCCAGCAGCGGTACCCAGGGTGATGGCAATCAGCCCCAGCATTTT. Amino acids: CASSGTQGDGNQPQHF.

The rearrangement uses TRBV27 and TRBJ2-1; D may be TRBD1 (5 bases). The CDR3 totals 15 residues. Trimming cost V 0 bases and J 8 bases, with 14 bases left between them. Looked up from germline, CDR1 is MNHEY and CDR2 is SMNVEV (reference sequence). CDR3 coding DNA: TGTGCCAGCAGTTTATCCCCATTAACAGGCCATGAGCAGTTCTTC. Amino acids: CASSLSPLTGHEQFF.

This clone was observed a single time. V gene TRBV10-3 combines with J gene TRBJ2-7, with D uncertain. The CDR3 spans 11 residues. Germline CDR1 and CDR2: ENHRY and SYGVKD. Trimming left V 2 bases short and J 5 bases short, with 4 bases between. DNA for the CDR3: TGTGCCATCAGTGAGCGGGACGAGCAGTACTTC. It encodes CAISERDEQYF.

The V call is TRBV6-6, the J call TRBJ2-7; 11 positions agree with TRBD2. This CDR3 is 16 amino acids long. The V gene end was trimmed by 7 bases and the J gene end by 4 bases; junction bases not matched to a gene: 12. The germline V gene encodes CDR1 MNHNY and CDR2 SVGAGI (reference sequence). The CDR3 reads CASTLTSGKSEYEQYF. CDR3 in DNA: TGTGCCAGCACTCTGACTAGCGGGAAATCTGAATACGAGCAGTACTTC.

This sequence joins TRBV6-5 and TRBJ1-1; 7 positions match TRBD1. J was trimmed by 3 bases and V by 8 bases; bases with no gene match: 6. The CDR3 consists of 13 residues. Per the germline V gene, CDR1 is MNHEY and CDR2 is SVGAGI. CDR3 coding DNA: TGTGCCAGCTTACCAGGGGGGCACACTGAAGCTTTCTTT. Protein sequence: CASLPGGHTEAFF.